This T cell receptor (beta chain) stems from a study of beta chain features in type 1 diabetes (dated by TCRdb to the late 2010s). For the wider study: Mean age, gender distribution, total cell number and subset yield were not different between patients and healthy donors. In the study, recently diagnosed type 1 diabetes patients and matched healthy donors were compared on the TCRB repertoires of their sorted circulating CD4+ T cell subsets. Regulatory and stem cell-like memory subsets were obtained from only 8 patients and roughly eight healthy donors, while naive and central memory subsets were obtained from all 30 or so donors. A total of roughly 110 million sorted cells were examined across all samples, and the number of cells per subset was strongly correlated with RNA yield. Results the study describes overall, beyond this receptor: The naive, central memory and regulatory TCRB repertoires appeared to resemble one another more closely among patients than among healthy donors. Shorter templates might have been favored by PCR, but patient and control samples were amplified and corrected together, so both groups would have been affected equally by any skew. Type 1 diabetes patients showed a moderate but significant shortening of TCRB CDR3 length in all four CD4+ subsets. Because cDNA rather than genomic DNA was sequenced, highly expressing activated cells could have been over-represented, although no difference in activation and CD3 levels was found between groups. Because the HLA sub-analyses included only small numbers of individuals, any influence of HLA type on TCRB rearrangement was left unresolved. Fewer insertions and more nucleotide deletions at VDJ recombination sites were observed in patients with type 1 diabetes, implying thymic rearrangement abnormalities.

Looking up the germline V gene (reference sequence) yields CDR1 DFQATT and CDR2 SNEGSKA. The cysteine opens and the phenylalanine closes a CDR3 of 10 amino acids. The only DNA kept is the CDR3, 30 bases in frame from the first base. V lost 5 bases and J lost 2 bases; the stretch between them is 4 bases long. Each donor gave one peripheral blood draw, about 100 mL on average, collected into heparinised tubes. A BD FACSAria II and a panel including CD45RO, CCR7, CD25, CD127, CD95 and CD27 were used to sort naive, central memory, regulatory and stem cell-like memory CD4+ T cells. Every sorted population had a purity above 95%. Right away, PBMCs were isolated by Lymphoprep density gradient centrifugation and were stained directly, with no culture step. So that batch effects would be minimized, each experiment stained and sorted samples in pairs, pairing one healthy donor with one patient. With respect to this clone: What antigen it recognizes has not been identified. Within one base of it there is no much larger clone, and no base qualities were kept.

All of the isolated RNA was reverse transcribed with the High Capacity cDNA Reverse Transcription Kit, so expressed TCRB transcripts were sequenced. Deep immunoSEQ sequencing was applied to naive, central memory and regulatory T cell samples, giving an average of about 3.6 million total reads per sample. Sorted cells were lysed in RLT buffer, and RNA was extracted using DNase-treated RNeasy Micro or Mini kits according to cell number. Each cell subset was processed on its own to prevent cross-contamination, while patient and healthy donor samples were processed together. The immunoSEQ multiplex PCR was used to amplify TCRB sequences from cDNA, yielding 87-bp fragments that span the CDR3 region. Sequencing of the amplicons was done on the Illumina HiSeq platform. Processing in the source paper ran as follows. PCR bias was computationally corrected using synthetic template baselines, reads within Hamming distance 2 were collapsed, and singletons that could not be merged were discarded. Reads were aligned to IMGT to assign V, D and J genes, CDR3 length, and insertions or deletions at six rearrangement sites. Within each subset, clonotype counts were normalized to the number of sorted cells before true diversity and Gini coefficients were calculated with the tcR R package. The overlap coefficient, calculated on TCRB nucleotide sequences, was used to quantify repertoire sharing. Out-of-frame TCRB sequences from naive cells were analyzed as a proxy for the pre-selection repertoire. The source is immuneACCESS, and TCRdb retained only in-frame sequences with V and J called. Part of the clones is not carried over; for the studies checked, unresolved V genes explain less than half of this, and the remainder is unexplained. The V and J calls and clone size are taken from that table; D and trimming were inferred from the DNA. Present in this sample are about 650,000 clones, 9.5% to 15% of which were seen just once. The ten largest clonotypes hold roughly 0.11% of the sample.

This TCR came from a man aged 25 to 45 with type 1 diabetes. The sequence is built from TRBV20-1 and TRBJ2-7; confidence is insufficient to name the D gene. The sample consisted of naive CD4+ T cells from blood. The cell subset or site label, read with the paper, signifies: true naive CD4+ T cells. CDR3 loop: CSAEAYEQYF. The nucleotide sequence is TGCAGTGCTGAGGCCTACGAGCAGTACTTC.